These T cell receptor beta chains were read from a single sample in a study of cytomegalovirus exposure and HLA in healthy donors. The protocol was immunoSEQ multiplex PCR, while the TCRdb copy is restricted to in-frame clones and leaves out a portion. This table holds roughly 77,000 clones, around three quarters found once. Sequencing was performed on PBMCs. The receptors here all came from a man aged 35-49 years in good health and CMV-seronegative. CDR3s include the opening cysteine and the closing phenylalanine or tryptophan. A D gene is named only where the DNA matches it firmly. Some rows mark clone size as missing; the rest say once, few, many or name a class of expanded clone.

>12|TRBV7-9|.|TRBJ1-2|.
CASSPPRGGYTF
TGTGCCAGCAGCCCGCCGCGGGGGGGCTACACCTTC
>14|TRBV15|TRBD2|TRBJ2-7|.
CATSTGLGLYEQYF
TGTGCCACCAGCACAGGACTAGGACTCTACGAGCAGTACTTC
>18|TRBV7-2|TRBD2|TRBJ2-1|.
CASRLRGTSGPVYNEQFF
TGTGCCAGCAGGTTACGCGGGACTAGCGGGCCTGTGTACAATGAGCAGTTCTTC
>15|TRBV28|TRBD1|TRBJ2-7|.
CASSTQDRVIPKQYF
TGTGCCAGCAGTACTCAGGACAGGGTAATTCCCAAGCAGTACTTC
>16|TRBV9|TRBD2|TRBJ2-3|few
CASSSGTSGNTDTQYF
TGTGCCAGCAGCTCCGGGACTAGCGGGAATACAGATACGCAGTATTTT
>13|TRBV5-1|TRBD2|TRBJ2-1|.
CASSSGTTDEQFF
TGCGCCAGCAGCTCCGGGACTACGGATGAGCAGTTCTTC
>14|TRBV7-7|.|TRBJ2-1|few
CASSPGRTSNEQFF
TGTGCTAGCTCACCGGGGAGGACGTCCAATGAGCAGTTCTTC
>15|TRBV7-7|TRBD1|TRBJ2-5|.
CASSLVRDRGETQYF
TGTGCTAGCAGCTTAGTTCGGGACAGGGGCGAGACCCAGTACTTC
>14|TRBV7-2|.|TRBJ1-6|few
CASSLDSYNSPLHF
TGTGCCAGCAGCTTAGACAGCTATAATTCACCCCTCCACTTT
>19|TRBV28|TRBD2|TRBJ2-1|.
CASSPGTSGSRGSYNEQFF
TGTGCCAGCAGTCCTGGGACTAGCGGGAGTAGAGGATCCTACAATGAGCAGTTCTTC
>12|TRBV7-2|.|TRBJ1-5|.
CASSGSGAPQHF
TGTGCCAGTTCGGGGTCGGGTGCGCCCCAGCATTTT
>15|TRBV7-9|TRBD1|TRBJ1-2|few
CASSLDGTGPNGYTF
TGTGCCAGCAGCTTAGACGGGACAGGGCCCAATGGCTACACCTTC
>13|TRBV7-9|.|TRBJ1-2|few
CASSLGGLSGYTF
TGTGCCAGCAGCTTAGGCGGACTATCCGGCTACACCTTC
>15|TRBV4-3|.|TRBJ1-2|.
CASSQDWASNYGYTF
TGCGCCAGCAGCCAAGATTGGGCGTCGAACTATGGCTACACCTTC
>13|TRBV6-4|TRBD2|TRBJ2-7|.
CASSDSAGGRQYF
TGTGCCAGCAGTGACTCAGCGGGGGGTCGGCAGTACTTC
>15|TRBV5-1|.|TRBJ2-3|.
CASWSEGGYTDTQYF
TGCGCCAGCTGGTCGGAGGGTGGATACACAGATACGCAGTATTTT
>15|TRBV6-1|.|TRBJ2-1|.
CASSSQGGSYNEQFF
TGTGCCAGCAGTAGTCAGGGAGGCTCCTACAATGAGCAGTTCTTC
>17|TRBV4-1|TRBD1|TRBJ1-4|.
CASSQGGQGTGREKLFF
TGCGCCAGCAGCCAGGGGGGTCAGGGGACAGGGCGAGAAAAACTGTTTTTT
>14|TRBV5-1|.|TRBJ1-5|few
CASSPDGGNQPQHF
TGCGCCAGCAGCCCTGACGGGGGAAATCAGCCCCAGCATTTT
>16|TRBV6-6|TRBD1|TRBJ1-3|.
CASSYRQGAEGNTIYF
TGTGCCAGCAGTTACCGCCAGGGGGCAGAGGGAAACACCATATATTTT
>15|TRBV27|TRBD2|TRBJ2-7|.
CASSLSSGRASEQYF
TGTGCCAGCAGTTTATCGTCCGGGAGGGCCTCCGAGCAGTACTTC
>16|TRBV7-8|TRBD2|TRBJ2-7|.
CASSLYGTSGAYEQYF
TGTGCCAGCAGCTTGTACGGGACTAGCGGGGCCTACGAGCAGTACTTC
>13|TRBV14|.|TRBJ2-7|few
CASSQVGFDEQYF
TGTGCCAGCAGCCAAGTCGGTTTTGACGAGCAGTACTTC
>16|TRBV19|TRBD2|TRBJ2-3|.
CASSSFSGISTDTQYF
TGTGCCAGTAGTTCGTTTAGCGGGATTAGCACAGATACGCAGTATTTT
>15|TRBV27|TRBD1|TRBJ2-7|.
CASSLSGTAFLEQYF
TGTGCCAGCAGTTTATCCGGGACAGCCTTCCTCGAGCAGTACTTC
>13|TRBV5-6|.|TRBJ2-7|.
CASSLGVSYEQYF
TGTGCCAGCAGCTTAGGGGTTTCATACGAGCAGTACTTC
>14|TRBV5-4|TRBD1|TRBJ2-1|.
CASSFGTGLNEQFF
TGTGCCAGCAGCTTCGGGACAGGGCTAAATGAGCAGTTCTTC
>15|TRBV21-1|.|TRBJ2-7|.
CASSKVPLRSYEQYF
TGTGCCAGCAGCAAAGTACCTCTTAGATCCTACGAGCAGTACTTC
>15|TRBV18|TRBD1|TRBJ2-7|.
CASSPLDRAPYEQYF
TGTGCCAGCTCACCACTGGACAGGGCACCCTACGAGCAGTACTTC
>15|TRBV7-9|.|TRBJ2-1|.
CASSRGQSNYNEQFF
TGTGCCAGCAGCCGAGGGCAGAGCAATTACAATGAGCAGTTCTTC
>14|TRBV6-6|TRBD1|TRBJ2-7|.
CATLGQGFSYEQYF
TGTGCCACCCTGGGACAGGGATTCTCCTACGAGCAGTACTTC
>13|TRBV30|TRBD1|TRBJ2-7|few
CAWSPDRGREQYF
TGTGCCTGGAGCCCAGACAGGGGGAGGGAGCAGTACTTC
>13|TRBV9|.|TRBJ1-2|.
CASSAPPRGGYTF
TGTGCCAGCAGCGCTCCACCCCGGGGTGGCTACACCTTC
>14|TRBV30|TRBD1|TRBJ2-2|.
CACARTGGSGELFF
TGTGCCTGCGCGCGGACAGGGGGGTCCGGGGAGCTGTTTTTT
>15|TRBV7-3|TRBD2|TRBJ2-5|few
CASSVGTSGWETQYF
TGTGCCAGCAGCGTCGGGACTAGCGGGTGGGAGACCCAGTACTTC
>14|TRBV7-9|.|TRBJ1-2|.
CASTPAWTSLGYTF
TGTGCCAGCACCCCCGCCTGGACTTCCTTGGGCTACACCTTC
>14|TRBV5-1|.|TRBJ2-7|few
CASSVRGISYEQYF
TGCGCCAGCAGCGTAAGGGGCATATCCTACGAGCAGTACTTC
>13|TRBV7-9|.|TRBJ2-2|few
CASEAVNTGELFF
TGTGCCAGTGAAGCGGTGAACACCGGGGAGCTGTTTTTT
>14|TRBV10-3|.|TRBJ2-3|.
CAISESAGTDTQYF
TGTGCCATCAGTGAGTCGGCAGGGACAGATACGCAGTATTTT
>14|TRBV5-4|TRBD1|TRBJ1-2|.
CASSLTLGGNGYTF
TGTGCCAGCAGCTTGACCCTAGGGGGCAATGGCTACACCTTC
>14|TRBV6-5|TRBD2|TRBJ2-1|.
CATSTSGAYNEQFF
TGTGCCACTTCGACTAGCGGGGCCTACAATGAGCAGTTCTTC
>16|TRBV6-5|TRBD1|TRBJ1-2|.
CASSYFPLRGPYGYTF
TGTGCCAGCAGTTATTTTCCCCTCAGGGGGCCCTATGGCTACACCTTC
>15|TRBV28|TRBD1|TRBJ1-4|few
CASSFPTGGNEKLFF
TGTGCCAGCAGTTTCCCCACAGGGGGAAATGAAAAACTGTTTTTT
>15|TRBV6-6|TRBD1|TRBJ1-4|.
CASKKAGQGSEKLFF
TGTGCCAGCAAGAAAGCCGGACAGGGCAGTGAAAAACTGTTTTTT
>13|TRBV29-1|TRBD1|TRBJ1-4|.
CSVLGQGGEKLFF
TGCAGCGTCCTGGGACAGGGGGGTGAAAAACTGTTTTTT
>14|TRBV4-2|TRBD2|TRBJ2-1|once
CASSLRREGNEQFF
TGTGCCAGCAGCCTCCGGCGGGAGGGCAATGAGCAGTTCTTC
>17|TRBV28|.|TRBJ2-1|.
CASSLGLGAEVRNEQFF
TGTGCCAGCAGTTTGGGGCTGGGGGCGGAGGTTCGAAATGAGCAGTTCTTC
>17|TRBV4-2|TRBD1|TRBJ2-7|.
CASSQVGQGTFPYEQYF
TGTGCCAGCAGCCAAGTGGGACAGGGGACATTTCCCTACGAGCAGTACTTC
>15|TRBV5-8|.|TRBJ2-6|.
CASGRGGSGANVLTF
TGTGCCAGCGGCCGAGGGGGCTCTGGGGCCAACGTCCTGACTTTC
>13|TRBV6-5|.|TRBJ1-5|once
CASSPWFSQPQHF
TGTGCCAGCAGTCCGTGGTTCAGTCAGCCCCAGCATTTT
>16|TRBV9|TRBD2|TRBJ2-7|.
CASSVEASGPVSEQYF
TGTGCCAGCAGCGTAGAGGCTAGCGGCCCCGTATCAGAGCAGTACTTC